One TCR beta chain is described in this entry. What it binds is unknown. Sequencing was performed with immunoSEQ multiplex PCR; in TCRdb, only in-frame clones are kept and a portion is missing. The sample carries over 75,000 clones, roughly 83% recorded once. Trimming removed 5 bases at V and 8 bases at J, with 22 bases between. Germline CDR1 is SGHVS and CDR2 is FQNEAQ. This CDR3 has 16 amino acids. This sample stems from a study of graft-versus-host responses after intestinal transplantation. Across the whole study: Each of the recipients got a multivisceral, liver-intestinal, or isolated intestinal transplant. Study-wide points: Early post-transplant HvG declines were associated with peak circulating GvH clone levels.

Specimen: PBMCs, collected 255 days after intestinal transplant. This receptor was obtained from a human patient who received an intestinal transplant, so some T cells may come from the graft donor. The V and J genes are TRBV7-8 and TRBJ2-1; a possible D gene is TRBD2 (5 bases). CDR3 amino acids: CASSAPTQTRKHEQFF. DNA for the CDR3: TGTGCCAGCAGCGCGCCCACACAAACTAGGAAGCATGAGCAGTTCTTC.